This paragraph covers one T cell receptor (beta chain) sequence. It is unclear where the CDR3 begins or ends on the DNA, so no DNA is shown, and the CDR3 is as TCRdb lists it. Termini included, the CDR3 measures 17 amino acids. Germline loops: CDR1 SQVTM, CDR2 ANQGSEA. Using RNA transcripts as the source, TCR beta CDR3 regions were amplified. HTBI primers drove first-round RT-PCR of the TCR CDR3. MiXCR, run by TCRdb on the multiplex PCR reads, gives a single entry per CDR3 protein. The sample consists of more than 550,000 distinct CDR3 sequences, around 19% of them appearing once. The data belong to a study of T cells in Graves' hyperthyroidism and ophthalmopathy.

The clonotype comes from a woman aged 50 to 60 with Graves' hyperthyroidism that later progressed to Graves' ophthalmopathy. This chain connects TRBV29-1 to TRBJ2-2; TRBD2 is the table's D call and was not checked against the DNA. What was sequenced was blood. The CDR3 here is CSARAQGWQFGAGELFF.